The 25 T cell receptor beta chains given below trace back to one sample, sequenced in a study of shared clonotypes between healthy human individuals. Sequencing was performed with immunoSEQ multiplex PCR; in TCRdb, only in-frame clones are kept and a portion is missing. The profile shows about 1 million clones, 60% to 80% of them singletons. The sample consisted of memory CD4+ T cells sorted from blood. Subset specified: CD45RA-negative fraction. These receptors were obtained from a man younger than 35 in good health.

The V call is TRBV6-6, the J call TRBJ2-7; D is undetermined. The CDR3 is made up of 11 amino acids. V gave up 5 bases and J gave up 3 bases, with 5 bases separating them. Germline assignment: CDR1 MNHNY and CDR2 SVGAGI (reference sequence). Written as DNA, the CDR3 is TGTGCCAGCAGTACCATCTACGAGCAGTACTTC. It translates to CASSTIYEQYF.

V usage is TRBV5-1 and J usage is TRBJ2-5; 10 nucleotides agree with TRBD2. The CDR3 runs to 15 residues. V shed 7 bases and J 0 bases; nucleotides not matched to a gene: 6. The germline V gene encodes CDR1 SGHRS and CDR2 YFSETQ. The CDR3 region is CASSLAGGHQETQYF. The CDR3 DNA sequence: TGCGCCAGCTCCTTAGCGGGGGGCCACCAAGAGACCCAGTACTTC.

The DNA of the CDR3 is TGTGCCAGCAGTCTCTCGGGAGGCTCAGAGACCCAGTACTTC. Translated: CASSLSGGSETQYF. V gene TRBV6-5 combines with J gene TRBJ2-5; the match to TRBD2 covers 7 bases. Germline V gives CDR1 MNHEY, CDR2 SVGAGI. The CDR3 extends over 14 amino acids. Trimming at V came to 5 bases and at J to 4 bases, leaving 7 bases not matched to a gene.

This clone has more than one count but fewer than ten. The chain links TRBV9 to TRBJ2-3, with 9 positions matching TRBD2. Germline CDR1 SGDLS, CDR2 YYNGEE. With V trimmed by 4 bases and J by 4 bases, 10 bases remained unmatched. The CDR3 runs 16 residues. CDR3 protein: CASSPSSGSVADTQYF. CDR3 DNA sequence: TGTGCCAGCAGCCCCAGTAGCGGGAGCGTAGCAGATACGCAGTATTTT.

This clone was recorded a few times. The V call is TRBV4-1, the J call TRBJ2-7, with 8 bases fitting TRBD2. The CDR3 is 14 residues long. V shed 7 bases, J shed 0 bases, and the junction held 5 bases outside the gene matches. Germline V gives CDR1 MGHRA, CDR2 YSYEKL. The CDR3 nucleotides read TGCGCCAGCAAGTGGCGGGGGGACTCCTACGAGCAGTACTTC. It specifies CASKWRGDSYEQYF.

This clone was observed a handful of times. This chain uses TRBV29-1 with TRBJ1-1; 7 nucleotides agree with TRBD1. This CDR3 is built from 14 residues. The V and J ends lost 6 bases and 1 base, in that order; junction bases with no gene match: 8. In germline, CDR1 is SQVTM, CDR2 ANQGSEA. The CDR3 sequence is CSVPGRGTNTEAFF. The CDR3 DNA reads as TGCAGCGTACCGGGCAGGGGGACGAACACTGAAGCTTTCTTT.

This clone was recorded only once. J is TRBJ2-3 and V is TRBV5-4; D ambiguous. There are 15 residues in the CDR3. Trimming took 5 bases from V and 2 from J, leaving 15 bases between them. CDR1 and CDR2 (germline): SGHNT, YYREEE (reference sequence). CDR3 protein: CASRPPGRYTDTQYF. The DNA for the CDR3 is TGTGCCAGCAGACCTCCGGGCCGATACACAGATACGCAGTATTTT.

The V call is TRBV6-1, the J call TRBJ2-7, with no clear D. Trimming took off 2 bases at V and 7 bases at J, with 15 bases between the two ends. Germline assignment: CDR1 MNHNS and CDR2 SASEGT. The CDR3 loop spans 14 amino acids. CDR3 sequence (DNA): TGTGCCAGCAGTGAATTAGACCGGCCTGGAGAGCAGTACTTC. Translated, it gives CASSELDRPGEQYF.

V is TRBV7-6 and J is TRBJ2-1; 14 nucleotides line up with TRBD2. Germline CDR1 and CDR2: SGHVS and FNYEAQ. CDR3 length equals 14 residues. V lost 4 bases and J lost 10; bases outside the gene matches: 3. The CDR3 region is CASSSGTSGGEQFF. CDR3 DNA sequence: TGTGCCAGCAGCTCCGGGACTAGCGGGGGAGAGCAGTTCTTC.

This clone appeared a single time. The chain employs TRBV7-9 and TRBJ2-7; TRBD1 matches at 10 bases. The CDR3 length is 16 residues. V was pared by 5 bases and J by 3 bases, with 10 bases of the junction left unmatched. Germline V gives CDR1 SEHNR, CDR2 FQNEAQ (reference sequence). Written as DNA, the CDR3 is TGTGCCAGCAGCCCGCTGCCTCGGACAGGGGGCTACGAGCAGTACTTC. Translating it yields CASSPLPRTGGYEQYF.

The genes are TRBV28 and TRBJ2-5, with D tentatively TRBD2 (7 bases). V lost 4 bases and J lost 5, with 20 bases in between. Germline V gene sequence: CDR1 MDHEN, CDR2 SYDVKM. The CDR3 has 16 residues. For the CDR3, the DNA is TGTGCCAGCAGTTCAAGCGTACTAGGGGGAGGGGAGACCCAGTACTTC. Translation gives CASSSSVLGGGETQYF. The variable domain in full, with the rest retrieved from reference TRBV28 and TRBJ2-5, is DVKVTQSSRYLVKRTGEKVFLECVQDMDHENMFWYRQDPGLGLRLIYFSYDVKMKEKGDIPEGYSVSREKKERFSLILESASTNQTSMYLCASSSSVLGGGETQYFGPGTRLLVL.

The chain recombines TRBV7-9 with TRBJ1-1; D unclear. The CDR3 has 17 residues. Germline loops: CDR1 SEHNR, CDR2 FQNEAQ (reference sequence). Trimming pared 5 bases from V and 0 bases from J, leaving 19 bases between. This CDR3 is CASSPRKGSSMNTEAFF. CDR3 sequence (DNA): TGTGCCAGCAGCCCCAGGAAAGGCAGTTCAATGAACACTGAAGCTTTCTTT. The full variable domain, rest sourced from reference TRBV7-9 and TRBJ1-1, is DTGVSQNPRHKITKRGQNVTFRCDPISEHNRLYWYRQTLGQGPEFLTYFQNEAQLEKSRLLSDRFSAERPKGSFSTLEIQRTEQGDSAMYLCASSPRKGSSMNTEAFFGQGTRLTVV.

This chain joins TRBV10-3 and TRBJ2-5, with D uncertain. There are 12 residues in the CDR3. CDR1 is ENHRY, CDR2 SYGVKD, per germline. V was clipped by 6 bases and J by 3 bases, with 8 bases between them. DNA of the CDR3: TGTGCCATCAGGTCAGATAAAGAGACCCAGTACTTC. Its translation is CAIRSDKETQYF.

The chain combines TRBV5-6 with TRBJ1-2; maybe TRBD1 (6 bases). Germline V gene lookup returns CDR1 SGHDT and CDR2 YYEEEE. V gave up 3 bases and J gave up 6 bases, with 9 bases separating them. The CDR3 runs 12 residues. Written as DNA, the CDR3 is TGTGCCAGCAGCTATTACAGGGATGGCTACACCTTC. Translating gives CASSYYRDGYTF.

V is TRBV5-5 and J is TRBJ2-7, with 8 nucleotides matching TRBD2. Trimming at V came to 0 bases and at J to 4 bases, leaving 6 bases not matched to a gene. Germline V gene data show CDR1 as SGHKS and CDR2 as YYEKEE (reference sequence). The CDR3 has 15 residues. The CDR3 region has the DNA TGTGCCAGCAGCTTGGTACTAGCGGAGCCATACGAGCAGTACTTC. Residues: CASSLVLAEPYEQYF. Full variable domain (rest looked up from reference TRBV5-5 and TRBJ2-7): DAGVTQSPTHLIKTRGQQVTLRCSPISGHKSVSWYQQVLGQGPQFIFQYYEKEERGRGNFPDRFSARQFPNYSSELNVNALLLGDSALYLCASSLVLAEPYEQYFGPGTRLTVT.

The chain employs TRBV7-9 and TRBJ2-7; possibly TRBD1 for D (5 bases). Germline V lookup: CDR1 SEHNR, CDR2 FQNEAQ (reference sequence). This CDR3 comprises 13 residues. The V and J ends lost 9 bases and 6 bases respectively, with 18 bases between them. The CDR3 DNA reads TGTGCCAGTGCAGATGGCAGGGTAGGCGAGCAGTACTTC. Translating it yields CASADGRVGEQYF.

J is TRBJ1-1 and V is TRBV28, with a weak D call TRBD1 (6 bases). Germline CDR1 and CDR2: MDHEN and SYDVKM. V was clipped by 8 bases and J by 0 bases, with 13 bases between them. The CDR3 totals 14 residues. The CDR3 nucleotides read TGTGCCAGCTCACCGGGACAACTGAACACTGAAGCTTTCTTT. It codes for CASSPGQLNTEAFF. Full variable domain (missing parts from reference TRBV28 and TRBJ1-1): DVKVTQSSRYLVKRTGEKVFLECVQDMDHENMFWYRQDPGLGLRLIYFSYDVKMKEKGDIPEGYSVSREKKERFSLILESASTNQTSMYLCASSPGQLNTEAFFGQGTRLTVV.

This clone was seen once. The rearrangement links TRBV7-8 to TRBJ1-1, with 7 bases lining up with TRBD1. This CDR3 spans 15 amino acids. Trimming took 5 bases from V and 3 from J; bases not matched to a gene: 9. In germline, CDR1 is SGHVS, CDR2 FQNEAQ. CDR3 nucleotides: TGTGCCAGCAGCCTAAGACAGGGAAGGTACACTGAAGCTTTCTTT. This sequence encodes CASSLRQGRYTEAFF.

V is TRBV28 and J is TRBJ1-3; 7 bases map to TRBD1. V shed 6 bases, J shed 4 bases, and the junction held 6 bases outside the gene matches. The CDR3 is 14 amino acids. The V gene's germline CDR1 is MDHEN and CDR2 SYDVKM. The DNA of the CDR3 is TGTGCCAGCAGCATACAGGGGACAGGAAACACCATATATTTT. It yields the protein CASSIQGTGNTIYF. Full variable domain (remainder filled in from reference TRBV28 and TRBJ1-3): DVKVTQSSRYLVKRTGEKVFLECVQDMDHENMFWYRQDPGLGLRLIYFSYDVKMKEKGDIPEGYSVSREKKERFSLILESASTNQTSMYLCASSIQGTGNTIYFGEGSWLTVV.

CDR3 in amino acids: CASSPVGGVDTQYF. CDR3 bases: TGTGCCAGCAGCCCCGTGGGGGGGGTAGATACGCAGTATTTT. The chain recombines TRBV7-2 with TRBJ2-3; 7 bases agree with TRBD2. The CDR3 is made up of 14 amino acids. Germline V gene data show CDR1 as SGHTA and CDR2 as FQGNSA. The junction had 7 bases not matched to a gene; V was cut back by 5 bases and J by 5 bases.

V and J are TRBV6-1 and TRBJ1-3, with D maybe TRBD1 (5 bases). The CDR3 consists of 15 residues. The V end lost 7 bases, the J end lost 0 bases, and 13 bases lay between the germline ends. Germline-derived CDR1 and CDR2 are MNHNS and SASEGT. CDR3 coding DNA: TGTGCCAGCACAACAGGATTGGGCTCTGGAAACACCATATATTTT. Its translation: CASTTGLGSGNTIYF.

Comments on this clone: The same CDR3 is also encoded by other DNA sequences in this sample. The chain uses TRBV9 and TRBJ1-5; D gene ambiguous. V lost 0 bases to trimming and J lost 2 bases, with 6 bases between them. CDR1 SGDLS and CDR2 YYNGEE come from the germline V gene. CDR3 length equals 14 residues. Here the CDR3 reads CASSVGGGNQPQHF. Here the CDR3 DNA reads TGTGCCAGCAGCGTAGGGGGAGGCAATCAGCCCCAGCATTTT.

This clone came up a few times. This chain joins TRBV5-6 and TRBJ2-7; the D gene is possibly TRBD2 (6 bases). The CDR3 loop spans 11 amino acids. Trimming shortened V by 4 bases and J by 7 bases, and 9 bases separated the two germline ends. Germline V gene data show CDR1 as SGHDT and CDR2 as YYEEEE. CDR3 nucleotides: TGTGCCAGCAGCGGGGGGAGGGAGCAGTACTTC. Protein product: CASSGGREQYF.

The J gene is TRBJ2-1, the V gene TRBV4-3, with TRBD2 as a possible D gene (5 bases). The germline V gene encodes CDR1 LGHNA and CDR2 YSLEER. V lost 0 bases, J lost 8 bases, and 14 bases lay in between. The CDR3 is made up of 15 amino acids. The CDR3 protein is CASSQDREPADEQFF. DNA of the CDR3: TGCGCCAGCAGCCAAGATAGGGAGCCAGCGGATGAGCAGTTCTTC.

About this clone: A read error may be the cause here, since a much bigger clone is one base away. Other nucleotide sequences in the sample specify the same CDR3. V and J are TRBV6-5 and TRBJ1-2; TRBD1 matches at 7 bases. CDR3 length equals 11 residues. Germline values: CDR1 MNHEY, CDR2 SVGAGI. Here the CDR3 reads CASRRQGGYTF. The DNA for the CDR3 is TGCGCCAGCAGGCGACAGGGAGGCTACACCTTC.